This T cell receptor (beta chain) was sequenced during a study of cytomegalovirus exposure and HLA in healthy donors. The wider study: It was reported in a later analysis that the 90 to 150 validation repertoires used the same platform as the approximately 620 first-cohort repertoires.

Germline assignment: CDR1 MNHEY and CDR2 SVGAGI. V was pared by 2 bases and J by 4 bases, with 14 bases between. CDR3 length: 15 residues. Profiled with immunoSEQ multiplex PCR; TCRdb holds only in-frame clones, not every one. The sample has over 150,000 clones; roughly 82% are singletons. Notes on the study in general: In the 130 or so validation repertoires, about 95% of cluster scores exceeded 0, per a later analysis. In vitro data verified a few CMV-associated chains as specific for CMV antigens.

Points on this clone: Its antigen is as yet unknown.

This sequence originates from a woman aged 25 to 39 in good health and CMV-seropositive. The material sequenced was PBMCs. This chain uses TRBV6-5 with TRBJ1-2, with a possible D match to TRBD1 (6 bases). The DNA of the CDR3 is TGTGCCAGCAGTTACGATAACCAGGGGCGCTATGGCTACACCTTC. Translation gives CASSYDNQGRYGYTF.